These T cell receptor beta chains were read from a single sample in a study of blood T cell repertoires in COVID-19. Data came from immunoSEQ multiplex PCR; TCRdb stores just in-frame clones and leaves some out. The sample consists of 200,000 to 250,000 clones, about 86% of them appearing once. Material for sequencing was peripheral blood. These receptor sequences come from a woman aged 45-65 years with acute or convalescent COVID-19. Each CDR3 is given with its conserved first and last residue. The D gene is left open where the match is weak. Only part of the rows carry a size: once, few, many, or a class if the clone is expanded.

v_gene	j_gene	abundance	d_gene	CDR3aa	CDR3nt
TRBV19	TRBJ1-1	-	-	CASRLNRGTEAFF	TGTGCCAGTCGACTCAACCGGGGCACTGAAGCTTTCTTT
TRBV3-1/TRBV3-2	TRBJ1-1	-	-	CASSSTRGNTEAFF	TGTGCCAGCAGTTCGACCCGGGGGAACACTGAAGCTTTCTTT
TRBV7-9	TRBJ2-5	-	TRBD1	CASSLGGQGAQETQYF	TGTGCCAGCAGCTTAGGGGGACAGGGTGCTCAAGAGACCCAGTACTTC
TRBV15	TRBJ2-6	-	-	CATSRDRGSGANVLTF	TGTGCCACCAGCAGAGATAGGGGGTCTGGGGCCAACGTCCTGACTTTC
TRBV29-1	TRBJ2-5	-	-	CSPREQETQYF	TGCAGCCCTCGGGAACAAGAGACCCAGTACTTC
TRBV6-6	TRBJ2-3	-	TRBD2	CASSRLAGGIKEGTDTQYF	TGTGCCAGCAGTCGACTAGCGGGAGGGATAAAGGAGGGCACAGATACGCAGTATTTT
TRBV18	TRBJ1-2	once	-	CASSPVGDSSYGYTF	TGTGCCAGCTCACCAGTCGGGGACTCCAGCTATGGCTACACCTTC
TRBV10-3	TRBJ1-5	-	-	CAISESIFSDSNQPQHF	TGTGCCATCAGTGAGTCGATATTCTCAGATAGCAATCAGCCCCAGCATTTT
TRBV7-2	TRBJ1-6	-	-	CASSLADWAVSPLHF	TGTGCCAGCAGCTTAGCGGACTGGGCTGTTTCACCCCTCCACTTT
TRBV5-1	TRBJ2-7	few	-	CANMRTDYSYEQYF	TGCGCCAACATGCGGACGGACTACTCCTACGAGCAGTACTTC
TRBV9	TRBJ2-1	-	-	CASSVAGPGDEQFF	TGTGCCAGCAGCGTAGCGGGCCCCGGGGATGAGCAGTTCTTC
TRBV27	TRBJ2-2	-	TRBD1	CASSRDRGYTGELFF	TGTGCCAGCAGTAGGGACAGAGGATACACCGGGGAGCTGTTTTTT
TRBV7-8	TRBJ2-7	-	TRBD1	CASSSGGQGGTYEQYF	TGTGCCAGCAGCTCAGGGGGACAGGGGGGAACCTACGAGCAGTACTTC
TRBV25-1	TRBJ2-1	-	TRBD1	CASSEYSDRSSYNEQFF	TGTGCCAGCAGTGAATATTCGGACAGGAGCTCCTACAATGAGCAGTTCTTC
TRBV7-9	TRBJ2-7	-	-	CASSRLQGSEQYF	TGTGCCAGCAGCCGCCTTCAGGGATCCGAGCAGTACTTC
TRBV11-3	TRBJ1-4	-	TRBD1	CASSLGQGGEKLFF	TGTGCCAGCAGCCTCGGACAGGGGGGGGAAAAACTGTTTTTT
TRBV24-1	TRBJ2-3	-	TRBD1	CATSDPGQGTDTQYF	TGTGCCACCAGTGATCCGGGACAGGGGACCGATACGCAGTATTTT
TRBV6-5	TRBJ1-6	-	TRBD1	CASRTAGTVNSPLHF	TGTGCCAGCAGGACCGCCGGGACAGTCAATTCACCCCTCCACTTT
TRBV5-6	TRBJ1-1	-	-	CASRLQGRTEAFF	TGTGCCAGCAGATTACAGGGAAGGACTGAAGCTTTCTTT
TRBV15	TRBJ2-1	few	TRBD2	CATSRDRGVQFF	TGTGCCACCAGCAGAGATCGGGGGGTACAGTTCTTC
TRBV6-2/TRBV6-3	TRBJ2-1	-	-	CASSYLKGTYNEQFF	TGTGCCAGCAGTTACCTTAAGGGGACCTACAATGAGCAGTTCTTC
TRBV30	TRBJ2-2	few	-	CAWSVQFPQGKYTGELFF	TGTGCCTGGAGTGTACAATTCCCCCAGGGGAAATACACCGGGGAGCTGTTTTTT
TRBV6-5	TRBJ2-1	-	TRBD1	CASSPPTGGGNEQFF	TGTGCCAGCAGTCCACCGACAGGGGGGGGTAATGAGCAGTTCTTC
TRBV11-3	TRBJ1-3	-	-	CASSLDFVGVSGNTIYF	TGTGCCAGCAGCTTAGATTTCGTCGGAGTCTCTGGAAACACCATATATTTT
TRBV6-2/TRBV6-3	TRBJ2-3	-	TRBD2	CASSTGLAVHRGDTQYF	TGTGCCAGCAGTACCGGACTAGCGGTCCACCGCGGAGATACGCAGTATTTT